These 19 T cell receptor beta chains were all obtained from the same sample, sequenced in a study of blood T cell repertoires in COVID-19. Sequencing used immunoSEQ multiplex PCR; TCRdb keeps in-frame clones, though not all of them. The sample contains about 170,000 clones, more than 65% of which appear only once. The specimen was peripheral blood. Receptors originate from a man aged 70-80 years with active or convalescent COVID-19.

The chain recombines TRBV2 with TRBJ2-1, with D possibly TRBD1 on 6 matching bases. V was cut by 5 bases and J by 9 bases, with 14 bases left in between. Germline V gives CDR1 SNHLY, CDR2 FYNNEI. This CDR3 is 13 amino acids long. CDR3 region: CASSPIPRGEQFF. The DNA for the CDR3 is TGTGCCAGCAGTCCCATCCCCAGGGGTGAGCAGTTCTTC.

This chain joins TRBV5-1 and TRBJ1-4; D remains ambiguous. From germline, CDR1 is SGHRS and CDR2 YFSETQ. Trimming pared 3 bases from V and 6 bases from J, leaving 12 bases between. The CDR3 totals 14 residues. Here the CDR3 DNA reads TGCGCCAGCAGCTCCGGTCGGGGAGATGAAAAACTGTTTTTT. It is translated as CASSSGRGDEKLFF.

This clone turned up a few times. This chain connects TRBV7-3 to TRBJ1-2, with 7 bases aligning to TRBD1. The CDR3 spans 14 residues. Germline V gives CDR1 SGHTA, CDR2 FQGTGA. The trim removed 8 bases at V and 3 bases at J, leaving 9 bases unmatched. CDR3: CASGRTGGDYGYTF. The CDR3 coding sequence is TGTGCCAGCGGTCGGACAGGCGGGGACTATGGCTACACCTTC.

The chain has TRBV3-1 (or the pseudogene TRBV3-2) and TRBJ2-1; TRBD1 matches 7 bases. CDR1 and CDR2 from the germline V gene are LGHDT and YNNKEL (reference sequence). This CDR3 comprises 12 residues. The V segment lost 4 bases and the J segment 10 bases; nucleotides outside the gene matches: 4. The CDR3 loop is CASSLTGDEQFF. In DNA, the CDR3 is TGTGCCAGCAGCCTTACAGGGGACGAGCAGTTCTTC.

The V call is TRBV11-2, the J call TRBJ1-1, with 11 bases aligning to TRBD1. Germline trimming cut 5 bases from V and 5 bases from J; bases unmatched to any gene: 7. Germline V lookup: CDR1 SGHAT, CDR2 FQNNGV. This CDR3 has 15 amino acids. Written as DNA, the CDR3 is TGTGCCAGCAGCGGCATCCGGGACAGGGGGACTGAAGCTTTCTTT. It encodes CASSGIRDRGTEAFF.

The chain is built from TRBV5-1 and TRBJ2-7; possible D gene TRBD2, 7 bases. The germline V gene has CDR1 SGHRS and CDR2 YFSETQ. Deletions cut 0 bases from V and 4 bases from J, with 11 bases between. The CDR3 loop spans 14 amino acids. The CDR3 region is CASSLVRGPYEQYF. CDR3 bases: TGCGCCAGCAGCTTGGTGCGGGGGCCGTACGAGCAGTACTTC.

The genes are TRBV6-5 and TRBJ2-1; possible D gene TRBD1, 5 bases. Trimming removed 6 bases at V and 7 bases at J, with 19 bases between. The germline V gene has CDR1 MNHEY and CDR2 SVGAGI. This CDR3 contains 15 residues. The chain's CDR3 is CASRSGRVSRNEQFF. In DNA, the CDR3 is TGTGCCAGCAGGTCAGGGCGTGTGAGTAGAAATGAGCAGTTCTTC.

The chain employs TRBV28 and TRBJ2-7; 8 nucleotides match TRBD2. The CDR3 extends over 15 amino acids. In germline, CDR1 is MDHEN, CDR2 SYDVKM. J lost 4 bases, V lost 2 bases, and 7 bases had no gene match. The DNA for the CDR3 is TGTGCCAGCAGTTTAGGCGGGGGGTTCGCTTACGAGCAGTACTTC. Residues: CASSLGGGFAYEQYF.

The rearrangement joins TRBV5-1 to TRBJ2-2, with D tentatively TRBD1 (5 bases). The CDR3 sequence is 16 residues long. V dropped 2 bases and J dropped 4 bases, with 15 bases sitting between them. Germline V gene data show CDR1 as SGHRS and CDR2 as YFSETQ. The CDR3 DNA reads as TGCGCCAGCAGCTTTGGTAGGGGCTGGGGCACCGGGGAGCTGTTTTTT. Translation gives CASSFGRGWGTGELFF.

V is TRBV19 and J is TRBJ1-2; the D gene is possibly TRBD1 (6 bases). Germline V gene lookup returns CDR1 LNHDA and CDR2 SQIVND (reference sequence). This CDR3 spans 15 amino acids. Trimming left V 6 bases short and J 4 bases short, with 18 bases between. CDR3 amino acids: CASRAFLRGTYGYTF. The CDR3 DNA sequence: TGTGCCAGTAGGGCCTTTTTGAGGGGGACCTATGGCTACACCTTC.

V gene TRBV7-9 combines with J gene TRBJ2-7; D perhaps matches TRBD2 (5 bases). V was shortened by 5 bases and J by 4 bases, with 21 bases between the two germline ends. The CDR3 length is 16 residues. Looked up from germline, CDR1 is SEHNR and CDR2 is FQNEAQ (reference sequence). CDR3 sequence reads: CASSHLGRRSEYEQYF. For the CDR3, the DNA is TGTGCCAGCAGCCATCTAGGACGGAGGAGTGAGTACGAGCAGTACTTC.

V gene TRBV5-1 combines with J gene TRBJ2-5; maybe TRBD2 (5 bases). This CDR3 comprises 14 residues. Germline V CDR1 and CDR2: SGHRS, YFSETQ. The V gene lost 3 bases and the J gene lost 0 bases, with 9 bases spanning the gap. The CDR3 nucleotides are TGCGCCAGCAGCTCGGGATACAACCAAGAGACCCAGTACTTC. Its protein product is CASSSGYNQETQYF.

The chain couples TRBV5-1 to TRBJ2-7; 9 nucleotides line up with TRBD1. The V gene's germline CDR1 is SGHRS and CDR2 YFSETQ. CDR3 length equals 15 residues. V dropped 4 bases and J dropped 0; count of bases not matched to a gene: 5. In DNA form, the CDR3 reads TGCGCCAGCAGCCTCGGGGGACAGGGCTCCTACGAGCAGTACTTC. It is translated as CASSLGGQGSYEQYF.

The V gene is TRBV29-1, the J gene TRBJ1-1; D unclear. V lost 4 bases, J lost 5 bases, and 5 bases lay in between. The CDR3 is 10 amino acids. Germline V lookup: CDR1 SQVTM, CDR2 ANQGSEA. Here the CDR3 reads CSVGLTEAFF. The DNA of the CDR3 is TGCAGCGTTGGGCTTACTGAAGCTTTCTTT.

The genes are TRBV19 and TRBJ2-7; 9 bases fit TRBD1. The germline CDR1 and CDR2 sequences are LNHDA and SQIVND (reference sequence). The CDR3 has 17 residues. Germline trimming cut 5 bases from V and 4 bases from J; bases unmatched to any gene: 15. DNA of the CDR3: TGTGCCAGTAGTCTGGGGGTGCGGACAGGGGCAGGTTACGAGCAGTACTTC. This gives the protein CASSLGVRTGAGYEQYF.

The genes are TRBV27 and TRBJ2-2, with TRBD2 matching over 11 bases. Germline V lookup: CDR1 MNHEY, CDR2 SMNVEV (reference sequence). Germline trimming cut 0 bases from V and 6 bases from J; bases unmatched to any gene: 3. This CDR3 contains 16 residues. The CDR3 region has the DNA TGTGCCAGCAGTTTATCGGCTAGCGGGAGGCCCGGGGAGCTGTTTTTT. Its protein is CASSLSASGRPGELFF.

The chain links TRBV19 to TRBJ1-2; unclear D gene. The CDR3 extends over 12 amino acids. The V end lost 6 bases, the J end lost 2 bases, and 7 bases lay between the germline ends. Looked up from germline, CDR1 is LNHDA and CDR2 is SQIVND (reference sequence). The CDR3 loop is CASRRPNYGYTF. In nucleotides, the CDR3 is TGTGCCAGTAGGAGGCCAAACTATGGCTACACCTTC.

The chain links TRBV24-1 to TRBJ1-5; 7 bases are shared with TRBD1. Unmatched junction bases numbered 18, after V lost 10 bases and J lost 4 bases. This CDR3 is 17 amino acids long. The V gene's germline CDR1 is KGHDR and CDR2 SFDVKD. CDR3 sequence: CATYMDPGQAPNQPQHF. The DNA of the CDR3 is TGTGCCACTTACATGGACCCCGGACAGGCCCCTAATCAGCCCCAGCATTTT.

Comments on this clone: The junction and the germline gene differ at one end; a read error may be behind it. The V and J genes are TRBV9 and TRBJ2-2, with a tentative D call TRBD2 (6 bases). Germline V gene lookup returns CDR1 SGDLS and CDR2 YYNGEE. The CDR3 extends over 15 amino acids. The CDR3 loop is CASSKSGPKTGELFF. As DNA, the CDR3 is TGTGCCAGCAGTAAGAGCGGGCCGAAGACCGGGGAGCTGTTTTTT. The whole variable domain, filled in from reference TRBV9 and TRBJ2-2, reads DSGVTQTPKHLITATGQRVTLRCSPRSGDLSVYWYQQSLDQGLQFLIQYYNGEERAKGNILERFSAQQFPDLHSELNLSSLELGDSALYFCASSKSGPKTGELFFGEGSRLTVL.